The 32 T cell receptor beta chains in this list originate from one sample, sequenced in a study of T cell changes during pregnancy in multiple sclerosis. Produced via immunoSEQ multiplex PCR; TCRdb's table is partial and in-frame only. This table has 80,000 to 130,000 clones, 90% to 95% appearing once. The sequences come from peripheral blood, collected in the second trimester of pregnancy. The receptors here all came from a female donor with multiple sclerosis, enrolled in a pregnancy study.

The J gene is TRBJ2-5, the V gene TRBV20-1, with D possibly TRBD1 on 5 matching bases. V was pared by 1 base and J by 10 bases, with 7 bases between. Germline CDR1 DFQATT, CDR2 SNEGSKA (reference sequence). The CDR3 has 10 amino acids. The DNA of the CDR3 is TGCAGTGCTAGAGTAGGGGACCAGTACTTC. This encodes CSARVGDQYF.

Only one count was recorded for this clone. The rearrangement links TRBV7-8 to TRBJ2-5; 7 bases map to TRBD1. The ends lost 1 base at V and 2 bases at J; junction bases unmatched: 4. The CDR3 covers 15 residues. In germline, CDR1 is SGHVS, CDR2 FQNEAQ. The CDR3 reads CASSLGRGTQETQYF. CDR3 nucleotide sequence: TGTGCCAGCAGCTTAGGCAGGGGGACACAAGAGACCCAGTACTTC.

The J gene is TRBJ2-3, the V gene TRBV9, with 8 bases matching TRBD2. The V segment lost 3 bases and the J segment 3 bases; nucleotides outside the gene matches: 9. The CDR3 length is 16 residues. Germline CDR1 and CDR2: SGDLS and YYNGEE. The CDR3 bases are TGTGCCAGCAGCGGAACCGCGGGGGGTAGGACAGATACGCAGTATTTT. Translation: CASSGTAGGRTDTQYF.

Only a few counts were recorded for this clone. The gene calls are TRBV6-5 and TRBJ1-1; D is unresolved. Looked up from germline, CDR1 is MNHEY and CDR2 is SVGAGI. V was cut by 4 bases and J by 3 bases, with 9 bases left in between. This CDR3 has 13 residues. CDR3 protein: CASSWTSYTEAFF. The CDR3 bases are TGTGCCAGCAGTTGGACTTCGTACACTGAAGCTTTCTTT.

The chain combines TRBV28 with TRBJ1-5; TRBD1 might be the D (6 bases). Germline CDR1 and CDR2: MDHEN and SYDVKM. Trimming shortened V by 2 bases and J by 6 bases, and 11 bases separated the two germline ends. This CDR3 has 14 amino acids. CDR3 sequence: CASSLGRGRQPQHF. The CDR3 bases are TGTGCCAGCAGTTTAGGCAGGGGACGTCAGCCCCAGCATTTT. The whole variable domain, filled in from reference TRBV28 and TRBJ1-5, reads DVKVTQSSRYLVKRTGEKVFLECVQDMDHENMFWYRQDPGLGLRLIYFSYDVKMKEKGDIPEGYSVSREKKERFSLILESASTNQTSMYLCASSLGRGRQPQHFGDGTRLSIL.

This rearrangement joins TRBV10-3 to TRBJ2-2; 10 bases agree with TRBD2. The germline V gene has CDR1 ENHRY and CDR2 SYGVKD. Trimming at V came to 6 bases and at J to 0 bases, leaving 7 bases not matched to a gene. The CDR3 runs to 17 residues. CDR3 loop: CAIRDTLAGANTGELFF. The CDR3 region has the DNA TGTGCCATCAGGGACACTCTAGCGGGAGCGAACACCGGGGAGCTGTTTTTT.

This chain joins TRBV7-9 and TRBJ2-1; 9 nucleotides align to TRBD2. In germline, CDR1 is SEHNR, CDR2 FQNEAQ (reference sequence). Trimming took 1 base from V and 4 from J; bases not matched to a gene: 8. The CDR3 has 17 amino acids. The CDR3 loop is CASSLGSLAGLYNEQFF. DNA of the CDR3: TGTGCCAGCAGCTTAGGGTCCCTAGCGGGGTTATACAATGAGCAGTTCTTC.

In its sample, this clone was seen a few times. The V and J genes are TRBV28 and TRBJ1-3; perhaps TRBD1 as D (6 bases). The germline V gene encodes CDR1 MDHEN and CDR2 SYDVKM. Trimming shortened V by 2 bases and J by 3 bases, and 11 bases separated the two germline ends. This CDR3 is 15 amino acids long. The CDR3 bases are TGTGCCAGCAGTTTAAGGGGGGGCTTTGGAAACACCATATATTTT. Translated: CASSLRGGFGNTIYF.

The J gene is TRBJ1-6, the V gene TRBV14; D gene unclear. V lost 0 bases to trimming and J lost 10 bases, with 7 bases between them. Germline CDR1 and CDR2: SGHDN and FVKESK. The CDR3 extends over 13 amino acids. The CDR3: CASSQDGGSPLHF. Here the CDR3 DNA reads TGTGCCAGCAGCCAAGACGGCGGATCACCCCTCCACTTT. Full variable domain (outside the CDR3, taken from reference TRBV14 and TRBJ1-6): EAGVTQFPSHSVIEKGQTVTLRCDPISGHDNLYWYRRVMGKEIKFLLHFVKESKQDESGMPNNRFLAERTGGTYSTLKVQPAELEDSGVYFCASSQDGGSPLHFGNGTRLTVT.

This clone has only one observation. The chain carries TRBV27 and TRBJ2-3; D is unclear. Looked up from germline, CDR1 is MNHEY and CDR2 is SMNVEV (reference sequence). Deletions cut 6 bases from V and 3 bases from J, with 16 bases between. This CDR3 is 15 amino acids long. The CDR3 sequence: CASSGTSPRTDTQYF. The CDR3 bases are TGTGCCAGCAGCGGAACCTCCCCGAGGACAGATACGCAGTATTTT.

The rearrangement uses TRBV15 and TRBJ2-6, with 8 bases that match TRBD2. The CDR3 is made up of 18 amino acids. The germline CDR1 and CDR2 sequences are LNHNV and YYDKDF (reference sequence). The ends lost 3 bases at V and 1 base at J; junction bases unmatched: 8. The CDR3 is CATSRRAGGLSGANVLTF. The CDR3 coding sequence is TGTGCCACCAGCAGGAGGGCGGGGGGCCTGTCTGGGGCCAACGTCCTGACTTTC.

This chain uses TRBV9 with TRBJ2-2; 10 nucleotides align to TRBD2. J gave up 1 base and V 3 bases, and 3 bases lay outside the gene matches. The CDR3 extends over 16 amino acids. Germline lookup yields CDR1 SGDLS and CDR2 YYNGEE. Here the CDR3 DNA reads TGTGCCAGCAGCGGCGGACTAGCGGTGAACACCGGGGAGCTGTTTTTT. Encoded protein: CASSGGLAVNTGELFF.

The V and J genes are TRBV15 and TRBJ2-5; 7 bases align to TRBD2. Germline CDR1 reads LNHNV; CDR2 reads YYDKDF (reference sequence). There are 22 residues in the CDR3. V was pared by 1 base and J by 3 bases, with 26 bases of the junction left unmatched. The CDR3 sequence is CATSRVGLFRAGEDPLEETQYF. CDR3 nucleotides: TGTGCCACCAGCAGAGTCGGACTTTTCAGGGCGGGAGAGGATCCCCTTGAAGAGACCCAGTACTTC.

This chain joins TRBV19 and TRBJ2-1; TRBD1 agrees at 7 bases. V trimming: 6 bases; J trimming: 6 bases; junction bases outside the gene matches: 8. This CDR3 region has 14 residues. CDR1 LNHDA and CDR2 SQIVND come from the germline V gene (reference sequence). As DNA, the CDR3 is TGTGCCAGTAGGACCCGACAGGGCAGCAATGAGCAGTTCTTC. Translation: CASRTRQGSNEQFF.

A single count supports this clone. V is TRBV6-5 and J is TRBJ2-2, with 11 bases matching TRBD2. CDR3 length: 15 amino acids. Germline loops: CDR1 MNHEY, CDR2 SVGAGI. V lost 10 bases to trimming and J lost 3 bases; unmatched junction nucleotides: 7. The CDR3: CATQLAGADTGELFF. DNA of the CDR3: TGTGCCACGCAACTAGCGGGGGCGGACACCGGGGAGCTGTTTTTT.

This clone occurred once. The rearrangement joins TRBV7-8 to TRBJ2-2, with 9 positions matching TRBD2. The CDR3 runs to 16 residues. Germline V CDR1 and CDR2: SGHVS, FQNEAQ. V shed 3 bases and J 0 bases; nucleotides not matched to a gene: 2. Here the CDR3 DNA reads TGTGCCAGCAGCTTCCCTAGCGGGACGAACACCGGGGAGCTGTTTTTT. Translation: CASSFPSGTNTGELFF.

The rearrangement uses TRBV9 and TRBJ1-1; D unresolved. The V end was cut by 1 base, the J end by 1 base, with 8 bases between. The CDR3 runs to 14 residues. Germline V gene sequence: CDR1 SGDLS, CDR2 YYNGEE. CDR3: CASSVLESNTEAFF. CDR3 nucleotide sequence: TGTGCCAGCAGCGTACTTGAGTCGAACACTGAAGCTTTCTTT.

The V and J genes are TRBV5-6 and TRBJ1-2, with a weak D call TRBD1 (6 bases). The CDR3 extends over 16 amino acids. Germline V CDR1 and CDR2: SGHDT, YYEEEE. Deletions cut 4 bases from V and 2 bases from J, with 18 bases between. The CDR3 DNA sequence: TGTGCCAGCAGCCCATGGTTTGACAGGCAGAACTATGGCTACACCTTC. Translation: CASSPWFDRQNYGYTF.

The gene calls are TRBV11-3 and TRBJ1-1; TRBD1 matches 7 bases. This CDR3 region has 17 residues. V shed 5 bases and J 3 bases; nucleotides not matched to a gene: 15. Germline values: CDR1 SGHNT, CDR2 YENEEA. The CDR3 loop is CASSPHQGGPKDTEAFF. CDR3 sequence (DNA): TGTGCCAGCAGCCCGCATCAGGGGGGCCCTAAGGACACTGAAGCTTTCTTT.

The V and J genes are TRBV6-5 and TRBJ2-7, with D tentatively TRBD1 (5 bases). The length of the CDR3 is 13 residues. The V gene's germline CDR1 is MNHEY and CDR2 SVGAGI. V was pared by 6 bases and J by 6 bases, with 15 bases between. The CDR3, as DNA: TGTGCCAGCAGCCAAACAGGTTCCACCGAGCAGTACTTC. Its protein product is CASSQTGSTEQYF.

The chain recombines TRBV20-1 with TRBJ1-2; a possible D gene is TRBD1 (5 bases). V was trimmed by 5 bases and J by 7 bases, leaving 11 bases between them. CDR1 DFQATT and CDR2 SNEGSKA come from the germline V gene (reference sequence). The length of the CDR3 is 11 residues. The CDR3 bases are TGCAGTGCTGGGGGGGTTTCTGGCTACACCTTC. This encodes CSAGGVSGYTF.

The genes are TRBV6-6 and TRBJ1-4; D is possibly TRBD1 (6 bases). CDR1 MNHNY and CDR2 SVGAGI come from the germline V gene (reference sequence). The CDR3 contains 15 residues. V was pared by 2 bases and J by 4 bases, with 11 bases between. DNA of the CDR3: TGTGCCAGCAGTTACCCGGGACAAATTAATGAAAAACTGTTTTTT. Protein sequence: CASSYPGQINEKLFF.

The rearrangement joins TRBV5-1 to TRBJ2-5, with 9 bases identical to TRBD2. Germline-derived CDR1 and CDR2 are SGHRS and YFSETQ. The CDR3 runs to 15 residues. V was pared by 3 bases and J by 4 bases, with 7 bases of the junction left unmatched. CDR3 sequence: CASSSGLAARETQYF. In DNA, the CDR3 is TGCGCCAGCAGCTCGGGACTAGCCGCTCGAGAGACCCAGTACTTC. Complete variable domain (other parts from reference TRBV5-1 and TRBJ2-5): KAGVTQTPRYLIKTRGQQVTLSCSPISGHRSVSWYQQTPGQGLQFLFEYFSETQRNKGNFPGRFSGRQFSNSRSEMNVSTLELGDSALYLCASSSGLAARETQYFGPGTRLLVL.

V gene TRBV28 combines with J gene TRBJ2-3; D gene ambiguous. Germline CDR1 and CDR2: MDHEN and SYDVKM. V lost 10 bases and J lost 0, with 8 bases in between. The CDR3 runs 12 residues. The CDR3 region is CATSGSTDTQYF. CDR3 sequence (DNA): TGTGCCACCTCAGGCAGCACAGATACGCAGTATTTT.

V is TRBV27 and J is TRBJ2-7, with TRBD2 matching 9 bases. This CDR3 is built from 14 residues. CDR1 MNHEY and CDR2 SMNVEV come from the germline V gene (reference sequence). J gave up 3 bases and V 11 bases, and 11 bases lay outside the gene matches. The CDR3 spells CASRTSADLYEQYF. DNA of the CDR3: TGTGCCTCTAGGACTAGCGCAGACCTCTACGAGCAGTACTTC.

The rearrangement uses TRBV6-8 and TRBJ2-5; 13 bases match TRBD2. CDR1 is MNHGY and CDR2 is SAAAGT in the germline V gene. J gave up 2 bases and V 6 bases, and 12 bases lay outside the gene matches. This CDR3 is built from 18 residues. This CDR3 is CASSDRLAGGPHQETQYF. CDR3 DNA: TGTGCCAGCAGCGACCGACTAGCGGGAGGACCCCATCAAGAGACCCAGTACTTC.

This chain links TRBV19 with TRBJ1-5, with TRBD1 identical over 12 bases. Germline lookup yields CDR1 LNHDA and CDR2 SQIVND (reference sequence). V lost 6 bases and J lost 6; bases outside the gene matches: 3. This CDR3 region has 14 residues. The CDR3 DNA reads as TGTGCCAGTAGCGGGACAGGGGGCGTTCAGCCCCAGCATTTT. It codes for CASSGTGGVQPQHF.

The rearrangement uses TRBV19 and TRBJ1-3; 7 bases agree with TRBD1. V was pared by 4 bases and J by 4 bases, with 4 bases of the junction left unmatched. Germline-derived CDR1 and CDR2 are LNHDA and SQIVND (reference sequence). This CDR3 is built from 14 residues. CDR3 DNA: TGTGCCAGTAGTACACGGACAGGAGGAAACACCATATATTTT. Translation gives CASSTRTGGNTIYF.

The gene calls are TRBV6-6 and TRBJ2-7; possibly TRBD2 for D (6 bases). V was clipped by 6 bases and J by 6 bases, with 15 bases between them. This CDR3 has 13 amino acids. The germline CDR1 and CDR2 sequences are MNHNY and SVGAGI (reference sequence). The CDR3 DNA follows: TGTGCCAGCAGCCCAACGACTAGTCCCGAGCAGTACTTC. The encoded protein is CASSPTTSPEQYF.

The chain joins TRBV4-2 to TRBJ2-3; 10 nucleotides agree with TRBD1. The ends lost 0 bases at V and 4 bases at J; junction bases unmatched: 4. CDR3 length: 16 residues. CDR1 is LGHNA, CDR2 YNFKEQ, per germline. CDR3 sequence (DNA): TGTGCCAGCAGCCAAGAGGACAGGGGGGAAGCAGATACGCAGTATTTT. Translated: CASSQEDRGEADTQYF.

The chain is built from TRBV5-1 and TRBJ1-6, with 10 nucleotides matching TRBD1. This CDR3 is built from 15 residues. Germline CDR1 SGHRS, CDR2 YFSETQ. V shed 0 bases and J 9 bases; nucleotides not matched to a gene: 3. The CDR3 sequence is CASSLGTGGGSPLHF. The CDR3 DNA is TGCGCCAGCAGCTTGGGGACAGGGGGAGGTTCACCCCTCCACTTT.

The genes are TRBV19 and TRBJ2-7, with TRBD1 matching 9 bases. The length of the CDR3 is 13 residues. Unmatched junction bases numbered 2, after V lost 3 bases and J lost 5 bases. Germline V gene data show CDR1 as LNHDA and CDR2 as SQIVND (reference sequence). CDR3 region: CASSIRDRDEQYF. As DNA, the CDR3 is TGTGCCAGTAGTATTAGGGACAGGGACGAGCAGTACTTC.